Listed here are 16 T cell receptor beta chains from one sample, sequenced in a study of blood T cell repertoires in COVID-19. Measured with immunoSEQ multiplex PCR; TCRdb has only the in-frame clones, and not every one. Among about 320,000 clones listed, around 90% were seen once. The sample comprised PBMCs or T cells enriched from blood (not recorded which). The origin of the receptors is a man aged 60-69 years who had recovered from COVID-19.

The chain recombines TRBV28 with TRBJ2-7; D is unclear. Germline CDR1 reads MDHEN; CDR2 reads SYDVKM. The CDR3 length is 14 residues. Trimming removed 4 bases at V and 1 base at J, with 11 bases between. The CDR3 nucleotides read TGTGCCAGCAGTTACCCCGAGAGGTCCTACGAGCAGTACTTC. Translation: CASSYPERSYEQYF.

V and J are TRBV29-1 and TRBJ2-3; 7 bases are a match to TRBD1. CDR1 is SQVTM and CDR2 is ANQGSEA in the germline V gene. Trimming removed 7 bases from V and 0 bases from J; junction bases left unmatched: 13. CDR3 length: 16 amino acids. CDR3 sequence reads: CSGGRAGGYSTDTQYF. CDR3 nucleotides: TGCAGCGGGGGCCGGGCAGGGGGTTACAGCACAGATACGCAGTATTTT.

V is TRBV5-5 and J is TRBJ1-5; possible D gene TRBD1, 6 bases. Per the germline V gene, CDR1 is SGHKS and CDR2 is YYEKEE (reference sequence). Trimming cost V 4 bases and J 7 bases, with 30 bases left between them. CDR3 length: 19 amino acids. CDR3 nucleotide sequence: TGTGCCAGCAGCCGGTCGATCTCTCCCAGGGGCAGCGCGCCCCAGCCCCAGCATTTT. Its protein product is CASSRSISPRGSAPQPQHF.

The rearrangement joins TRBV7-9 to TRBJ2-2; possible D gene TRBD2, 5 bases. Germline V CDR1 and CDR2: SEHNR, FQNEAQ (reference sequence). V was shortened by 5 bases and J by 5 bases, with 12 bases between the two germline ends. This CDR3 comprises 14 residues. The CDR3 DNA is TGTGCCAGCAGCGCGCGCGGGTGGACCGGGGAGCTGTTTTTT. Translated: CASSARGWTGELFF.

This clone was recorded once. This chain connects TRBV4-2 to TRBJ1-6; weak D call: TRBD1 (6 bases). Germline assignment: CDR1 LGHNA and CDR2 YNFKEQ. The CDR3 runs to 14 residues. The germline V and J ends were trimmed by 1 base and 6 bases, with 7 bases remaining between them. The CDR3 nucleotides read TGTGCCAGCAGCCAAGGACAGGTTAATTCACCCCTCCACTTT. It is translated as CASSQGQVNSPLHF.

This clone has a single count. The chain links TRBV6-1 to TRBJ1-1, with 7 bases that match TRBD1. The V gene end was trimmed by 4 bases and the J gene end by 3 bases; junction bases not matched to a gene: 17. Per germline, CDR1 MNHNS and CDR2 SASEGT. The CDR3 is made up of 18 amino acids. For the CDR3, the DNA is TGTGCCAGCAGTGGGGTCCGGGGACAGAGATTGCTAGACACTGAAGCTTTCTTT. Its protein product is CASSGVRGQRLLDTEAFF.

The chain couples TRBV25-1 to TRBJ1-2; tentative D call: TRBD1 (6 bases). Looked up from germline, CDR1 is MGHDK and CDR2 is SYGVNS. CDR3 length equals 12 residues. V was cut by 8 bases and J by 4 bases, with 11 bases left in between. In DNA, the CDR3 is TGTGCCAGCGGGACAAGAGGCTATGGCTACACCTTC. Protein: CASGTRGYGYTF.

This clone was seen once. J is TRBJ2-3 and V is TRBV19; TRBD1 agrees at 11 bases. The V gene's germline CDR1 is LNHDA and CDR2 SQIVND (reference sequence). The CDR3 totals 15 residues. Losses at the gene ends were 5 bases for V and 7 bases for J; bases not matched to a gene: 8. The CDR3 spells CASSRGDRGFHTQYF. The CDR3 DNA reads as TGTGCCAGTAGTCGCGGGGACAGGGGGTTCCATACGCAGTATTTT.

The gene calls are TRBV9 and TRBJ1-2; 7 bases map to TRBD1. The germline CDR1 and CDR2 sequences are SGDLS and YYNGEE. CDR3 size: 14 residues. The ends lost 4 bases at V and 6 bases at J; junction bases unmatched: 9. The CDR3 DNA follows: TGTGCCAGCAGCCCTGGGACAGTGAGGGATGGCTACACCTTC. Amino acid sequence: CASSPGTVRDGYTF.

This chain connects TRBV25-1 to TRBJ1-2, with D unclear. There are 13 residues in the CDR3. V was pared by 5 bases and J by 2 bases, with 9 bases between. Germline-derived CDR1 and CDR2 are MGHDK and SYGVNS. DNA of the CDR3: TGTGCCAGCAGTTTAGCCGGGAACTATGGCTACACCTTC. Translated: CASSLAGNYGYTF.

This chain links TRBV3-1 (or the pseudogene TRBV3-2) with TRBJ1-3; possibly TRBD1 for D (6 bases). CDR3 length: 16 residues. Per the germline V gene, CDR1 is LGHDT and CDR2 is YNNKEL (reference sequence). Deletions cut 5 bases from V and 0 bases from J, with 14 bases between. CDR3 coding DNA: TGTGCCAGCAGCTTGGACCCGACAGGCTCTGGAAACACCATATATTTT. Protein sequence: CASSLDPTGSGNTIYF.

CDR3 region: CATSRDLSYTF. In nucleotides, the CDR3 is TGTGCCACCAGCAGAGATCTTAGCTACACCTTC. The rearrangement uses TRBV15 and TRBJ1-2, with no clear D. The CDR3 is 11 amino acids. With 0 bases removed from V and 9 bases from J, the gap between germline ends came to 5 bases. The germline gives CDR1 LNHNV, CDR2 YYDKDF (reference sequence).

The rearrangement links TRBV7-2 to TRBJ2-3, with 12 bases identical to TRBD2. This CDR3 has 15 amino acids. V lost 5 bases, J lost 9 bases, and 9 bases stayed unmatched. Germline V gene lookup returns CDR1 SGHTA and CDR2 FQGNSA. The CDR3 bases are TGTGCCAGCAGCAGCGGTCGGACTAGCGGGGTCACGCAGTATTTT. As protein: CASSSGRTSGVTQYF.

The CDR3 bases are TGTGCCAGCAGCCAAGTGGACAGAATCTCTGGAAACACCATATATTTT. It yields the protein CASSQVDRISGNTIYF. The chain is built from TRBV14 and TRBJ1-3; perhaps TRBD1 as D (6 bases). V was cut by 1 base and J by 0 bases, with 10 bases left in between. Looked up from germline, CDR1 is SGHDN and CDR2 is FVKESK. This CDR3 spans 16 amino acids.

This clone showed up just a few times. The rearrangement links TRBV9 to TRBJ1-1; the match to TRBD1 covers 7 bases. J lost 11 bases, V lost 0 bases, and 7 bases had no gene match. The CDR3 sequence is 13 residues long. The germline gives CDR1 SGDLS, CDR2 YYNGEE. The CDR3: CASSVDSRGDAFF. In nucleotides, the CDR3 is TGTGCCAGCAGCGTAGATTCCAGGGGGGATGCTTTCTTT. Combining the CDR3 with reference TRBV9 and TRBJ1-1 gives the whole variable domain DSGVTQTPKHLITATGQRVTLRCSPRSGDLSVYWYQQSLDQGLQFLIQYYNGEERAKGNILERFSAQQFPDLHSELNLSSLELGDSALYFCASSVDSRGDAFFGQGTRLTVV.

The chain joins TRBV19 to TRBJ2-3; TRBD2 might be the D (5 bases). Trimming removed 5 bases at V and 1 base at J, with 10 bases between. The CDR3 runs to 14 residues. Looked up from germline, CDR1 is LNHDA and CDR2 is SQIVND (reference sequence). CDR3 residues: CASSVGIRTDTQYF. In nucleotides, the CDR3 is TGTGCCAGTAGTGTCGGGATCCGCACAGATACGCAGTATTTT.